Listed below are T cell receptor beta chains from one sample, sequenced in a study of glioma-infiltrating T cells after dendritic cell vaccination. Repertoires were generated with immunoSEQ multiplex PCR, while TCRdb's copy carries only in-frame clones and drops some. The top ten clones hold roughly 8.2% of a sample with some 70,000 clones, 81% of them seen once. The sample in question was blood, obtained before dendritic cell vaccination. These receptors originate from a human donor with glioblastoma. CDR3s include the opening cysteine and the closing phenylalanine or tryptophan. The D gene is left open where the match is weak. Size is stated for part of the rows, as once, few or many counts, or as a class when the clone is expanded.

D gene,clone size,V gene,J gene,CDR3 protein,CDR3 DNA
TRBD1,NA,TRBV4-3,TRBJ2-6,CASSQDRGTGANVLTF,TGCGCCAGCAGCCAAGACAGGGGGACTGGGGCCAACGTCCTGACTTTC
TRBD1,NA,TRBV5-4,TRBJ1-2,CASSLGGGQGTSGYTF,TGTGCCAGCAGCTTGGGGGGCGGACAGGGGACAAGTGGCTACACCTTC
TRBD1,NA,TRBV18,TRBJ1-2,CASSQDRDYGYTF,TGTGCCAGCTCGCAAGACAGGGACTATGGCTACACCTTC
TRBD1,NA,TRBV4-2,TRBJ2-7,CASSQEIDRVYEQYF,TGTGCCAGCAGCCAAGAAATCGACAGGGTCTACGAGCAGTACTTC
NA,NA,TRBV7-2,TRBJ1-1,CASSLEEGNTEAFF,TGTGCCAGCAGCTTAGAGGAGGGCAACACTGAAGCTTTCTTT
NA,NA,TRBV2,TRBJ2-3,CASSTGTPTDTQYF,TGTGCCAGCAGTACCGGGACTCCCACAGATACGCAGTATTTT
NA,NA,TRBV7-9,TRBJ1-3,CASSLGAAGASGNTIYF,TGTGCCAGCAGCTTGGGAGCGGCAGGAGCCTCTGGAAACACCATATATTTT
TRBD1,NA,TRBV6-1,TRBJ1-6,CASSRGQGGNSPLHF,TGTGCCAGCAGCCGGGGACAGGGAGGCAATTCACCCCTCCACTTT
NA,NA,TRBV7-8,TRBJ2-7,CASSPTQTAYEQYF,TGTGCCAGCAGCCCCACCCAGACAGCGTACGAGCAGTACTTC
NA,NA,TRBV2,TRBJ2-7,CASCGEPYEQYF,TGTGCCAGCTGTGGAGAGCCTTACGAGCAGTACTTC
TRBD1,NA,TRBV19,TRBJ1-4,CASSAQTGVEKLFF,TGTGCCAGTAGTGCCCAAACAGGGGTGGAAAAACTGTTTTTT
TRBD2,NA,TRBV5-1,TRBJ2-7,CASSSLGGGYEQYF,TGCGCCAGCAGCTCCCTCGGGGGGGGCTACGAGCAGTACTTC
TRBD1,NA,TRBV7-9,TRBJ1-1,CASSRPGGEAFF,TGTGCCAGCAGCAGGCCAGGGGGCGAGGCTTTCTTT
TRBD1,NA,TRBV7-9,TRBJ1-2,CVSSFNRDRGVNRGYTF,TGTGTCAGCAGCTTCAACCGGGACAGGGGAGTAAATCGTGGCTACACCTTC
TRBD1,NA,TRBV10-3,TRBJ2-7,CASRIQGAYEQYF,TGTGCCAGCAGAATTCAGGGGGCCTACGAGCAGTACTTC
NA,NA,TRBV27,TRBJ2-3,CASSGDSFGTDTQYF,TGTGCCAGCAGTGGAGACAGTTTTGGCACAGATACGCAGTATTTT
TRBD1,NA,TRBV5-6,TRBJ1-5,CASSTGTGGFNQPQHF,TGTGCCAGCAGCACCGGGACAGGGGGCTTCAATCAGCCCCAGCATTTT
TRBD1,few,TRBV19,TRBJ1-2,CASTYSRDRINYGYTF,TGTGCCAGTACCTACTCCCGGGACAGAATTAACTATGGCTACACCTTC
TRBD2,NA,TRBV4-2,TRBJ2-1,CASSRDPSGDNEQFF,TGTGCCAGCAGCCGCGACCCTAGCGGGGACAATGAGCAGTTCTTC
NA,NA,TRBV18,TRBJ2-7,CASSQGPDEQYF,TGTGCCAGCTCACAGGGGCCCGACGAGCAGTACTTC
TRBD1,NA,TRBV27,TRBJ1-1,CASSSPGQGAPEAFF,TGTGCCAGCAGTTCACCGGGACAGGGGGCCCCTGAAGCTTTCTTT
TRBD1,NA,TRBV18,TRBJ2-5,CASSPDIAGTGGPTDDQETQYF,TGTGCCAGCTCACCTGACATTGCCGGGACAGGGGGCCCGACCGACGACCAAGAGACCCAGTACTTC
TRBD1,NA,TRBV5-8,TRBJ2-5,CASSGPGGDETQYF,TGTGCCAGCAGCGGCCCAGGGGGCGATGAGACCCAGTACTTC